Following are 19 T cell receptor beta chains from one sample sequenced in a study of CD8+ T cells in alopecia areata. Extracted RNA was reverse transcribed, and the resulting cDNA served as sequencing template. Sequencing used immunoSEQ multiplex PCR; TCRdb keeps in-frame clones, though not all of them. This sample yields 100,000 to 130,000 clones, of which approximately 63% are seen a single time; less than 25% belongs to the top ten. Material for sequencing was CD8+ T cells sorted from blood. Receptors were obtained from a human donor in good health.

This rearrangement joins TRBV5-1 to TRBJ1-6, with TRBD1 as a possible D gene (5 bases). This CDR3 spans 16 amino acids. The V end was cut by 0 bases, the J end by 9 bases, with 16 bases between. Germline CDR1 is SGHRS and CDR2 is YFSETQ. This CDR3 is CASSLGQDNGISPLHF. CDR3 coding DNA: TGCGCCAGCAGCTTGGGCCAGGACAACGGAATTTCACCCCTCCACTTT.

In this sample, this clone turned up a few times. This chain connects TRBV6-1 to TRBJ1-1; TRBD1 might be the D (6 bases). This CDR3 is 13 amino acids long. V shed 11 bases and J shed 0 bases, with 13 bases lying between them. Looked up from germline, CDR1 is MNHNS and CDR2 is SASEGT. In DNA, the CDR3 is TGTGCCTACGGAAGGGGGATGAACACTGAAGCTTTCTTT. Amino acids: CAYGRGMNTEAFF.

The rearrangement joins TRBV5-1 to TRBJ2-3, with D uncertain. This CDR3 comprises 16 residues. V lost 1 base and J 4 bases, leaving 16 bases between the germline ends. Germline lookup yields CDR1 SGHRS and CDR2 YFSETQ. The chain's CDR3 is CASSLWVWYPPDTQYF. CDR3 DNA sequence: TGCGCCAGCAGCTTGTGGGTCTGGTACCCCCCAGATACGCAGTATTTT.

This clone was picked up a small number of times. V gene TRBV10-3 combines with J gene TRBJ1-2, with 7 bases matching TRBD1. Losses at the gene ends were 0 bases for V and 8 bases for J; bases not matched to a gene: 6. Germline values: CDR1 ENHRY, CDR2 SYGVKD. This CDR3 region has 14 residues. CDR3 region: CAISESVTGLGYTF. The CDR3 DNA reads TGTGCCATCAGTGAGTCGGTGACAGGGCTCGGCTACACCTTC.

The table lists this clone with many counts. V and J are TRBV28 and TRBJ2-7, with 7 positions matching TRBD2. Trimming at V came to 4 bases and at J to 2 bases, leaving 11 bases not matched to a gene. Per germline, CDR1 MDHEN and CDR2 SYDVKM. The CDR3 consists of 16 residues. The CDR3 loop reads CASSSLLQRGTYEQYF. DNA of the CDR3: TGTGCCAGCAGTTCCCTCCTCCAGCGGGGTACCTACGAGCAGTACTTC.

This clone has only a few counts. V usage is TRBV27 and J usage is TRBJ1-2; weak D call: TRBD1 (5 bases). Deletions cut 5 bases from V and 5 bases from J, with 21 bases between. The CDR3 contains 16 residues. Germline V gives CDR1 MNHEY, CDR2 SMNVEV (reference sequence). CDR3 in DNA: TGTGCCAGCAGTCCCCACCAAGCGGGGGGAGTGTATGGCTACACCTTC. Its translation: CASSPHQAGGVYGYTF.

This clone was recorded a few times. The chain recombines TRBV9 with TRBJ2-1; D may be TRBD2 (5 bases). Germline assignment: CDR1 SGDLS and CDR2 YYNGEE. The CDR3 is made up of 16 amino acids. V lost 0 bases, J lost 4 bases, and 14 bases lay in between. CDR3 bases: TGTGCCAGCAGCGTAGGGTCGGGGTTCGGATACAATGAGCAGTTCTTC. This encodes CASSVGSGFGYNEQFF.

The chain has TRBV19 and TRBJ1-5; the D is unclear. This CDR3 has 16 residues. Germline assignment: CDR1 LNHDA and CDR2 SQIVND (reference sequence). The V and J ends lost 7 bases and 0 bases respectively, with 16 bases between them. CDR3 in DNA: TGTGCCAGTAATACGTTGGTGTCAGTTAGCAATCAGCCCCAGCATTTT. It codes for CASNTLVSVSNQPQHF.

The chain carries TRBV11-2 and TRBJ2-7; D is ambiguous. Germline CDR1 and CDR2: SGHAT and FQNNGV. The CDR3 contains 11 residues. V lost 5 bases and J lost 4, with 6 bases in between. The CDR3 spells CASSNYYEQYF. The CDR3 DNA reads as TGTGCCAGCAGCAACTATTACGAGCAGTACTTC.

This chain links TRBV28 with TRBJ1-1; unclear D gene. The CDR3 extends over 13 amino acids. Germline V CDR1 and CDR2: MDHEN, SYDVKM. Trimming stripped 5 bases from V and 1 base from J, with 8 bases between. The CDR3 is CASSKAANTEAFF. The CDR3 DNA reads TGTGCCAGCAGTAAGGCAGCGAACACTGAAGCTTTCTTT.

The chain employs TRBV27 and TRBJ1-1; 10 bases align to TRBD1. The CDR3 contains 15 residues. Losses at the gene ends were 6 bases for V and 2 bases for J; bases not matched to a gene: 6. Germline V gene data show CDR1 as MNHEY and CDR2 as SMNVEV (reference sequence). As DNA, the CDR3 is TGTGCCAGCAGAAGGTGGACAGGGGGTAACACTGAAGCTTTCTTT. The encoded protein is CASRRWTGGNTEAFF.

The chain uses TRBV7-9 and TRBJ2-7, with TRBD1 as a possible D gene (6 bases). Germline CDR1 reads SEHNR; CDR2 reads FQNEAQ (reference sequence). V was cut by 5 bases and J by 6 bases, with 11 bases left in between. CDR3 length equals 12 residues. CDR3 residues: CASSQGNSEQYF. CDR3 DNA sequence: TGTGCCAGCAGCCAGGGGAACTCCGAGCAGTACTTC.

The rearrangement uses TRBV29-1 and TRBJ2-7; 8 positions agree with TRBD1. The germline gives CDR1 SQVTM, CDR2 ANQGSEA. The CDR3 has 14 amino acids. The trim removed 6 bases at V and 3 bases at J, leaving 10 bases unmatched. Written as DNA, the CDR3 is TGCAGCGTCCTTACGAAGACAGGGGTCTACGAGCAGTACTTC. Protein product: CSVLTKTGVYEQYF.

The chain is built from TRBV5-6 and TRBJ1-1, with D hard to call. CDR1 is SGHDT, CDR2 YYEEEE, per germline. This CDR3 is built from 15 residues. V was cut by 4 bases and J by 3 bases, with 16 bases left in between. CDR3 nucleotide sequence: TGTGCCAGCAGCCCGGGAATCTTCGCGGACACTGAAGCTTTCTTT. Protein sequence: CASSPGIFADTEAFF.

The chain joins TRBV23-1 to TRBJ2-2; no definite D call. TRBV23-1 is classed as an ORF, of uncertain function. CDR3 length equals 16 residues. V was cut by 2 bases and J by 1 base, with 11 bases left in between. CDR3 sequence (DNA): TGCGCCAGCAGTCAAGGGCCACGGAAGAACACCGGGGAGCTGTTTTTT. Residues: CASSQGPRKNTGELFF.

CDR3: CASSFSLSNQPQHF. Written as DNA, the CDR3 is TGTGCCAGCAGTTTCAGCCTGAGCAATCAGCCCCAGCATTTT. V and J are TRBV28 and TRBJ1-5; D call uncertain. CDR1 and CDR2 (germline): MDHEN, SYDVKM. The CDR3 runs 14 residues. Deletions cut 3 bases from V and 1 base from J, with 7 bases between.

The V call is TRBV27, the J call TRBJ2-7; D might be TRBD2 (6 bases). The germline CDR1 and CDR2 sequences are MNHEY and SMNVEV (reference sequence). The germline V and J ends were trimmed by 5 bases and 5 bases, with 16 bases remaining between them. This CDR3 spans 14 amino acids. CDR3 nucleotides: TGTGCCAGCAGTGAAATGGGGGGAAGCGACGAGCAGTACTTC. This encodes CASSEMGGSDEQYF.

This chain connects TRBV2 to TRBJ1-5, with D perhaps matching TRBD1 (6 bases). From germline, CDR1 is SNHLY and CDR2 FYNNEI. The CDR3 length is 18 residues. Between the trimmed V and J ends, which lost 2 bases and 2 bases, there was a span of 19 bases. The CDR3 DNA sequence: TGTGCCAGCAGTGAAAAGGGGGGGACTCGAAAGTGCAATCAGCCCCAGCATTTT. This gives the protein CASSEKGGTRKCNQPQHF.

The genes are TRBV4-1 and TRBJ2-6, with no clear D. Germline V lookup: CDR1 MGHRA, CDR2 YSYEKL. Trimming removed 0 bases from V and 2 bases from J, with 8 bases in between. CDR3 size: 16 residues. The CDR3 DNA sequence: TGCGCCAGCAGCCAAGATTTGACAACTGGGGCCAACGTCCTGACTTTC. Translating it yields CASSQDLTTGANVLTF.